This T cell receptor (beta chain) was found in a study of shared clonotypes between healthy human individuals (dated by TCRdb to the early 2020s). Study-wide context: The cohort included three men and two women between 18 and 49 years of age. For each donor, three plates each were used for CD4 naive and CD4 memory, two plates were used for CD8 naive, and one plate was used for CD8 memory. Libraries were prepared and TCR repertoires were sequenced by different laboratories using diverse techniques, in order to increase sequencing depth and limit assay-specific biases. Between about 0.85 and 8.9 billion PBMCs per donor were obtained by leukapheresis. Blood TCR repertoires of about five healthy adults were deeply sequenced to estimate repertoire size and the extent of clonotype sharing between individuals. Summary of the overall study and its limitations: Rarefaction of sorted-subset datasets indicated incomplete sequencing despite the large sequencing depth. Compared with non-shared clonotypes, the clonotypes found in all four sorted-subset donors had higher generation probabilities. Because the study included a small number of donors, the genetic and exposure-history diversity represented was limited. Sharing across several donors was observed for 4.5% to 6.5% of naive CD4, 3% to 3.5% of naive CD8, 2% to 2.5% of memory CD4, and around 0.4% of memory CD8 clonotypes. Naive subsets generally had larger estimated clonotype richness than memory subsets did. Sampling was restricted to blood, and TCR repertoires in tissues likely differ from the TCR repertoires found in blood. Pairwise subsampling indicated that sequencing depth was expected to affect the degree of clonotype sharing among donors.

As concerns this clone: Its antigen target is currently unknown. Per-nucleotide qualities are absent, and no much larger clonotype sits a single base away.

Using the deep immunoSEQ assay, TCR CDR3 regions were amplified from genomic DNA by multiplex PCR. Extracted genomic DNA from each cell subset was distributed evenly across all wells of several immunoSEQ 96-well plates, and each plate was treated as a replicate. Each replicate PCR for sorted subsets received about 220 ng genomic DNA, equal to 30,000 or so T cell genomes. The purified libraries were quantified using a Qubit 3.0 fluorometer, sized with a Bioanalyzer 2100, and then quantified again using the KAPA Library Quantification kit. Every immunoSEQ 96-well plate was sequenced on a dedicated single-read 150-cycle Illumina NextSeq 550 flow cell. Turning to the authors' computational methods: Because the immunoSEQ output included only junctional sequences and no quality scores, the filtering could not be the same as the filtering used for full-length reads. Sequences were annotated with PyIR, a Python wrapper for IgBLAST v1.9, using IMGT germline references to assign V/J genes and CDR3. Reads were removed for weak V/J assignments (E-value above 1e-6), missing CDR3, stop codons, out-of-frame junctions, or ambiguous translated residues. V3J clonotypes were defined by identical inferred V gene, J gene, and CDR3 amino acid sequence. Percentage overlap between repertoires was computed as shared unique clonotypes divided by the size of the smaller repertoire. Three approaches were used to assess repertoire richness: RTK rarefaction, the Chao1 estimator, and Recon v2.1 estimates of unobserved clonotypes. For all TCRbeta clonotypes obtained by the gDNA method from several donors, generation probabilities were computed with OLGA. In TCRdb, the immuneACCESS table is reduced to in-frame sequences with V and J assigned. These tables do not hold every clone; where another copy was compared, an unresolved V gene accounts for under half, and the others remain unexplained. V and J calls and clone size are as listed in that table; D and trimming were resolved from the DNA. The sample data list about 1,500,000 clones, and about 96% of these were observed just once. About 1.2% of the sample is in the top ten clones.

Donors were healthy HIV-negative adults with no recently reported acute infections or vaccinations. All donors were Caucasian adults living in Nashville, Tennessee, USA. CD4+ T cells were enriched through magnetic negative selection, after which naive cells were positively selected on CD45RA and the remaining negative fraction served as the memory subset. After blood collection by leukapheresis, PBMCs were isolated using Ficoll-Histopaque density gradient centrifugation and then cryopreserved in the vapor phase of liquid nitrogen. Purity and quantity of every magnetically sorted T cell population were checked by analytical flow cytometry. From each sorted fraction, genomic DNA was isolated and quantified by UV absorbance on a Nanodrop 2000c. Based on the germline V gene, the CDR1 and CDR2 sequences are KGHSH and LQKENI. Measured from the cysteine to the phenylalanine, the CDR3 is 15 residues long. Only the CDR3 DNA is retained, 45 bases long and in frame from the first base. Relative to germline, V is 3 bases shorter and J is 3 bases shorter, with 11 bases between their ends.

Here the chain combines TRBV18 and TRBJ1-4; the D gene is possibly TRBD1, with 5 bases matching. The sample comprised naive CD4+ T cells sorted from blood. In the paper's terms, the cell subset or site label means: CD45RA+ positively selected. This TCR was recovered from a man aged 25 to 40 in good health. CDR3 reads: CASSPLGGSNEKLFF. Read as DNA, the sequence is TGTGCCAGCTCACCTCTTGGGGGATCTAATGAAAAACTGTTTTTT.